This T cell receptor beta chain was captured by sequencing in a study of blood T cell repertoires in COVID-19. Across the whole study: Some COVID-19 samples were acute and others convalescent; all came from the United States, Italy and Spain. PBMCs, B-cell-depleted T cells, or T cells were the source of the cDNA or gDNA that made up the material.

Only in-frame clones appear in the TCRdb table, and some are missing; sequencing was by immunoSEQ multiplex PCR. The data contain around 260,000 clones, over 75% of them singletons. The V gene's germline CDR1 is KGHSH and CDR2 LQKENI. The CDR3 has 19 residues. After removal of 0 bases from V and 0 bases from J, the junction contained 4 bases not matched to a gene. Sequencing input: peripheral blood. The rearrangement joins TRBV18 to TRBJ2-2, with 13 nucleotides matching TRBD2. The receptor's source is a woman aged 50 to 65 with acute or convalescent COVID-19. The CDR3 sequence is CASSPPLTSGRPNTGELFF. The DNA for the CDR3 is TGTGCCAGCTCACCACCCCTGACTAGCGGGAGGCCGAACACCGGGGAGCTGTTTTTT. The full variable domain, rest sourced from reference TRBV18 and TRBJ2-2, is NAGVMQNPRHLVRRRGQEARLRCSPMKGHSHVYWYRQLPEEGLKFMVYLQKENIIDESGMPKERFSAEFPKEGPSILRIQQVVRGDSAAYFCASSPPLTSGRPNTGELFFGEGSRLTVL.